This T cell receptor beta chain is drawn from a study of CD8 T cells in ankylosing spondylitis. Findings and caveats of the study: With a CD8+ phenotype, disease-linked clones were relatively rare in peripheral blood. Significant enrichment of disease-linked clones was reportedly seen in matched ankylosing spondylitis synovial fluid.

The CDR3 totals 14 residues. CDR1 is SQVTM and CDR2 is ANQGSEA in the germline V gene. V lost 4 bases, J lost 1 base, and 13 bases lay in between. This clonotype appeared many times. Its antigen is unknown. Quantitative 5'-RACE with molecular barcodes was used to make the TCR beta libraries. One entry per CDR3 protein results from TCRdb running MiXCR on the 5' RACE reads. The sample contains under 250,000 distinct CDR3 sequences, approximately 7.6% of which appear only once. The chain carries TRBV29-1 and TRBJ1-1, with D unclear. Source material: blood, either unsorted or a sorted T cell fraction (not recorded which). The receptor's source is a female donor with ankylosing spondylitis or in good health (not recorded which). The CDR3 reads CSVGKTPGNTEAFF. The CDR3 DNA follows: TGCAGCGTTGGGAAAACCCCTGGGAACACTGAAGCTTTCTTT.